A single sample is the source of the 12 T cell receptor beta chains below, sequenced in a study of cytomegalovirus exposure and HLA in healthy donors. The PCR ran on 60 Vbeta and 13 Jbeta primers. Generated by immunoSEQ multiplex PCR, the TCRdb table keeps only in-frame clones and is missing some. Found here are some 180,000 clones, 70% to 85% of them singletons; the top ten hold around 1.5%. Input material: PBMCs. These receptors all come from a man aged 18 to 29 in good health and CMV-seronegative.

V usage is TRBV10-3 and J usage is TRBJ1-2; TRBD1 is a possible D gene (5 bases). The CDR3 contains 14 residues. Germline assignment: CDR1 ENHRY and CDR2 SYGVKD. V was clipped by 5 bases and J by 3 bases, with 13 bases between them. DNA for the CDR3: TGTGCCATCAGTTTTCTCAGGGAGGACTATGGCTACACCTTC. Residues: CAISFLREDYGYTF.

The chain links TRBV10-1 to TRBJ2-7; 9 bases line up with TRBD1. J was trimmed by 2 bases and V by 4 bases; bases with no gene match: 9. The germline V gene has CDR1 WNHNN and CDR2 SYGVQD (reference sequence). There are 16 residues in the CDR3. CDR3 bases: TGCGCCAGCAGTGCAAGACAGGGGGAAGGGGCCTACGAGCAGTACTTC. Translating it yields CASSARQGEGAYEQYF.

The chain is built from TRBV10-3 and TRBJ2-5, with a possible D match to TRBD2 (5 bases). Germline V gives CDR1 ENHRY, CDR2 SYGVKD. Trimming cost V 3 bases and J 5 bases, with 10 bases left between them. This CDR3 contains 13 residues. CDR3 DNA sequence: TGTGCCATCAGTGATCGGACTCCGGAGACCCAGTACTTC. Translated, it gives CAISDRTPETQYF.

The CDR3 DNA reads TGTGCCATCAGTGACAGCTCTAGGGGAGCTTTCTTT. Its protein product is CAISDSSRGAFF. The chain links TRBV10-3 to TRBJ1-1; a possible D gene is TRBD1 (5 bases). This CDR3 contains 12 residues. Germline V gives CDR1 ENHRY, CDR2 SYGVKD. The V end lost 3 bases, the J end lost 10 bases, and 12 bases lay between the germline ends.

This chain connects TRBV4-3 to TRBJ1-1; D gene uncertain. Trimming stripped 0 bases from V and 5 bases from J, with 13 bases between. The CDR3 length is 15 residues. CDR1 and CDR2 from the germline V gene are LGHNA and YSLEER. The CDR3 loop reads CASSQEVGRETEAFF. As DNA, the CDR3 is TGCGCCAGCAGCCAAGAAGTGGGCCGGGAAACTGAAGCTTTCTTT.

V is TRBV4-3 and J is TRBJ2-2; 7 bases are shared with TRBD1. Per germline, CDR1 LGHNA and CDR2 YSLEER. This CDR3 has 16 amino acids. With 3 bases clipped from V and 4 bases from J, the junction kept 8 bases outside the gene matches. CDR3 sequence reads: CASSQMTGQGTGELFF. The CDR3 nucleotides are TGCGCCAGCAGCCAGATGACAGGGCAGGGCACCGGGGAGCTGTTTTTT.

J is TRBJ1-3 and V is TRBV9; D gene unclear. V lost 0 bases and J 6 bases, leaving 13 bases between the germline ends. The CDR3 is 15 amino acids. Germline V gives CDR1 SGDLS, CDR2 YYNGEE. This CDR3 is CASSVEARRPNTIYF. Here the CDR3 DNA reads TGTGCCAGCAGCGTAGAAGCGAGACGCCCAAACACCATATATTTT.

J is TRBJ2-5 and V is TRBV29-1; D is perhaps TRBD2 (6 bases). Trimming removed 6 bases at V and 2 bases at J, with 13 bases between. Germline values: CDR1 SQVTM, CDR2 ANQGSEA. This CDR3 spans 13 amino acids. CDR3 region: CSVGRDFQETQYF. The CDR3 DNA reads TGCAGCGTCGGGCGGGACTTTCAAGAGACCCAGTACTTC. Complete variable domain (other parts from reference TRBV29-1 and TRBJ2-5): SAVISQKPSRDICQRGTSLTIQCQVDSQVTMMFWYRQQPGQSLTLIATANQGSEATYESGFVIDKFPISRPNLTFSTLTVSNMSPEDSSIYLCSVGRDFQETQYFGPGTRLLVL.

J is TRBJ1-1 and V is TRBV11-3, with D perhaps TRBD1 (6 bases). The germline V gene has CDR1 SGHNT and CDR2 YENEEA. The germline V and J ends were trimmed by 6 bases and 3 bases, with 14 bases remaining between them. The CDR3 is 14 residues long. The CDR3 sequence: CASSPYRAHTEAFF. The DNA for the CDR3 is TGTGCCAGCAGTCCTTACAGGGCCCACACTGAAGCTTTCTTT.

This clone was seen once. The chain carries TRBV29-1 and TRBJ2-5, with 7 positions matching TRBD2. There are 16 residues in the CDR3. J gave up 1 base and V 2 bases, and 10 bases lay outside the gene matches. Germline assignment: CDR1 SQVTM and CDR2 ANQGSEA. In nucleotides, the CDR3 is TGCAGCGTTGAATTGGGGCTAGCGGTAACCCAAGAGACCCAGTACTTC. This gives the protein CSVELGLAVTQETQYF. Complete variable domain (other parts from reference TRBV29-1 and TRBJ2-5): SAVISQKPSRDICQRGTSLTIQCQVDSQVTMMFWYRQQPGQSLTLIATANQGSEATYESGFVIDKFPISRPNLTFSTLTVSNMSPEDSSIYLCSVELGLAVTQETQYFGPGTRLLVL.

The CDR3, as DNA: TGTGCCAGCAGTTTACTAGGGGCGACCGGGGAGCTGTTTTTT. Translating gives CASSLLGATGELFF. The chain uses TRBV27 and TRBJ2-2, with D possibly being TRBD1 (5 bases). The V gene's germline CDR1 is MNHEY and CDR2 SMNVEV (reference sequence). The CDR3 covers 14 residues. V lost 2 bases and J lost 5, with 9 bases in between.

This clone turned up a few times. V usage is TRBV7-2 and J usage is TRBJ2-1, with D tentatively TRBD2 (5 bases). The V gene's germline CDR1 is SGHTA and CDR2 FQGNSA. The V end was cut by 1 base, the J end by 0 bases, with 7 bases between. CDR3 length equals 15 residues. CDR3: CASSLVGSSYNEQFF. DNA of the CDR3: TGTGCCAGCAGCTTAGTGGGGAGCTCCTACAATGAGCAGTTCTTC.